This T cell receptor (beta chain) was sequenced during a study of T-cell reconstitution after alpha-beta-depleted transplantation in children. General observations from the study: Elevated TCRbeta diversity at day 60 was traced, in some patients, to surviving recipient T cells and thymic progenitors.

Per germline, CDR1 MGHRA and CDR2 YSYEKL. The CDR3 extends over 15 amino acids. Trimming cost V 1 base and J 5 bases; bases outside gene matches: 7. A word on this clonotype: No antigen is known for it.

TCRbeta library construction was performed incorporating unique molecular identifiers. TCRdb used MiXCR to reprocess the PCR reads, holding one entry per CDR3 protein. The sample has about a million distinct CDR3 sequences; about 31% are singletons. The J gene is TRBJ1-1, the V gene TRBV4-1; 7 bases align to TRBD1. The sequence came from a boy under two years old who had a stem cell transplant for SCID, so the T cells may come from the graft donor. Here the sequenced sample was PBMCs, mostly from graft donor cells, taken 360 days after TCRalphabeta/CD19-depleted stem cell transplant. Here the CDR3 reads CASSQVQGSGTEAFF. CDR3 nucleotide sequence: TGCGCCAGCAGCCAAGTACAGGGGTCTGGGACTGAAGCTTTCTTT.